Listed here are 15 T cell receptor beta chains from one sample, sequenced in a study of read filtering for tumor transcriptome and immune sequencing. The library was built from around 380 ng RNA with molecular barcoded adaptors for alpha/delta and beta/gamma chains. Each CDR3 protein gets one entry after TCRdb re-called the reads with MiXCR. This table holds 100,000 to 150,000 distinct CDR3 sequences, around 14% found once. The sample taken for sequencing was a population of CD138-negative cells sorted from bone marrow. All receptors come from a donor over 35 with multiple myeloma.

At least ten counts were recorded for this clonotype. The genes are TRBV19 and TRBJ2-6, with unresolved D. From germline, CDR1 is LNHDA and CDR2 SQIVND (reference sequence). The germline V and J ends were trimmed by 7 bases and 2 bases, with 6 bases remaining between them. The CDR3 spans 13 residues. The CDR3 protein is CASTLTGANVLTF. CDR3 DNA sequence: TGTGCCAGTACCTTGACTGGGGCCAACGTCCTGACTTTC.

The table lists this clonotype with many counts. The DNA for the CDR3 is TGCAGCGCGGGACTCCAAAACTACGAGCAGTACTTC. This sequence encodes CSAGLQNYEQYF. The genes are TRBV29-1 and TRBJ2-7, with a weak D call TRBD2 (6 bases). This CDR3 spans 12 amino acids. Trimming pared 7 bases from V and 3 bases from J, leaving 13 bases between. The germline gives CDR1 SQVTM, CDR2 ANQGSEA.

The sample holds many counts of this clonotype. The chain is built from TRBV7-7 and TRBJ2-2, with a possible D match to TRBD2 (6 bases). Germline V gene data show CDR1 as SSHAT and CDR2 as FNYEAQ (reference sequence). This CDR3 contains 17 residues. Between the trimmed V and J ends, which lost 5 bases and 5 bases, there was a span of 21 bases. In DNA, the CDR3 is TGTGCCAGCAGCCTAGGGTCATGGAGCCGGGGGACCGGGGAGCTGTTTTTT. Its translation is CASSLGSWSRGTGELFF. The whole variable domain, filled in from reference TRBV7-7 and TRBJ2-2, reads GAGVSQSPRYKVTKRGQDVTLRCDPISSHATLYWYQQALGQGPEFLTYFNYEAQPDKSGLPSDRFSAERPEGSISTLTIQRTEQRDSAMYRCASSLGSWSRGTGELFFGEGSRLTVL.

This clonotype showed up many times. The chain combines TRBV5-1 with TRBJ2-7; 8 bases line up with TRBD1. CDR1 and CDR2 (germline): SGHRS, YFSETQ. V gave up 2 bases and J gave up 5 bases; unmatched junction bases: 18. CDR3 length: 18 residues. As DNA, the CDR3 is TGCGCCAGCAGCTTCAACAGGGGGTCGGCGGGACTCCCCCACGAGCAGTACTTC. It is translated as CASSFNRGSAGLPHEQYF.

The chain combines TRBV27 with TRBJ2-2; tentative D call: TRBD1 (6 bases). The CDR3 is 13 amino acids. The ends were cut back, 4 bases at V and 5 bases at J, with 8 bases in the middle. Per germline, CDR1 MNHEY and CDR2 SMNVEV (reference sequence). Written as DNA, the CDR3 is TGTGCCAGCAGTTCGCAGGGGACCGGGGAGCTGTTTTTT. Residues: CASSSQGTGELFF.

There are many counts of this clonotype. The chain carries TRBV4-1 and TRBJ2-7, with 9 bases that match TRBD1. This CDR3 has 17 residues. CDR1 is MGHRA and CDR2 is YSYEKL in the germline V gene. V lost 0 bases and J lost 3; bases outside the gene matches: 9. The CDR3 DNA is TGCGCCAGCAGCCAAGATGGAACAGGGGGCGAAGTCTACGAGCAGTACTTC. Protein sequence: CASSQDGTGGEVYEQYF.

This clonotype appeared many times. The rearrangement joins TRBV9 to TRBJ2-1, with 8 bases lining up with TRBD1. The V and J ends lost 3 bases and 7 bases, in that order; junction bases with no gene match: 6. The germline V gene encodes CDR1 SGDLS and CDR2 YYNGEE. The CDR3 is 14 amino acids. The CDR3 protein is CASSARDRRNEQFF. The CDR3 region has the DNA TGTGCCAGCAGCGCCAGGGACAGGAGAAATGAGCAGTTCTTC.

To note about this clonotype: A much larger clonotype is one base distant, so this may be a read error. CDR3 nucleotide sequence: TGTGCCAGCAGCTTAGAAGCGTACCTAGAGACCCAGTACTTC. Translated, it gives CASSLEAYLETQYF. The chain links TRBV7-9 to TRBJ2-5; D is unresolved. The CDR3 has 14 residues. Deletions cut 1 base from V and 4 bases from J, with 10 bases between. The germline V gene encodes CDR1 SEHNR and CDR2 FQNEAQ (reference sequence).

The sample holds many counts of this clonotype. The rearrangement joins TRBV18 to TRBJ2-1; D unresolved. CDR1 and CDR2 from the germline V gene are KGHSH and LQKENI. Trimming took off 2 bases at V and 2 bases at J, with 10 bases between the two ends. The CDR3 spans 15 residues. The CDR3 spells CASSPDRKPYNEQFF. The CDR3 DNA is TGTGCCAGCTCACCAGACCGAAAGCCCTACAATGAGCAGTTCTTC.

In regard to this clonotype: The conserved phenylalanine or tryptophan is not found at the CDR3 terminus, so this likely reflects a read error. The V and J genes are TRBV6-5 and TRBJ1-1; D possibly corresponds to TRBD1 (5 bases). The CDR3 sequence is 14 residues long. V was trimmed by 11 bases and J by 4 bases, leaving 20 bases between them. Germline CDR1 is MNHEY and CDR2 is SVGAGI. CDR3 in DNA: TGTGCCGCCGCCTCCCGAGGGGTCGGCACTGAAGCTTTCCTT. Translation: CAAASRGVGTEAFL.

This clonotype was seen ten or more times. V usage is TRBV6-1 and J usage is TRBJ2-3; D unresolved. Germline V lookup: CDR1 MNHNS, CDR2 SASEGT. This CDR3 spans 14 amino acids. V was cut by 1 base and J by 0 bases, with 5 bases left in between. The CDR3 DNA follows: TGTGCCAGCAGTGAAGTCGGTAGCACAGATACGCAGTATTTT. Encoded protein: CASSEVGSTDTQYF.

This clonotype has at least ten counts. The chain carries TRBV7-6 and TRBJ2-1; 9 positions agree with TRBD2. Germline CDR1 and CDR2: SGHVS and FNYEAQ. There are 16 residues in the CDR3. V shed 5 bases and J 5 bases; nucleotides not matched to a gene: 10. CDR3 sequence (DNA): TGTGCCAGCAGCCACCGGGGCGGGAGGGCGGACAATGAGCAGTTCTTC. Encoded protein: CASSHRGGRADNEQFF. Combining the CDR3 with reference TRBV7-6 and TRBJ2-1 gives the whole variable domain GAGVSQSPRYKVTKRGQDVALRCDPISGHVSLYWYRQALGQGPEFLTYFNYEAQQDKSGLPNDRFSAERPEGSISTLTIQRTEQRDSAMYRCASSHRGGRADNEQFFGPGTRLTVL.

This clonotype was seen repeatedly, ten times or more. The chain uses TRBV5-1 and TRBJ1-1; 8 bases match TRBD1. The germline CDR1 and CDR2 sequences are SGHRS and YFSETQ. The V gene end was trimmed by 1 base and the J gene end by 4 bases; junction bases not matched to a gene: 12. The CDR3 consists of 17 residues. The chain's CDR3 is CASSLRVAGGGITEAFF. The CDR3, as DNA: TGCGCCAGCAGCTTGAGGGTAGCAGGGGGCGGTATCACTGAAGCTTTCTTT. Variable domain in full (rest from reference TRBV5-1 and TRBJ1-1): KAGVTQTPRYLIKTRGQQVTLSCSPISGHRSVSWYQQTPGQGLQFLFEYFSETQRNKGNFPGRFSGRQFSNSRSEMNVSTLELGDSALYLCASSLRVAGGGITEAFFGQGTRLTVV.

This clonotype was observed a single time. This may arise from a read error, as a much more abundant clone is one base away. The gene calls are TRBV19 and TRBJ2-3, with 7 bases that match TRBD2. CDR3 length: 18 amino acids. Germline CDR1 and CDR2: LNHDA and SQIVND (reference sequence). V trimming: 7 bases; J trimming: 3 bases; junction bases outside the gene matches: 19. CDR3 sequence (DNA): TGTGCCAGTAAAAGTTGGGGGAAGGCGGGAGCTCAGACAGATACGCAGTATTTT. This encodes CASKSWGKAGAQTDTQYF.

Regarding this clonotype: This may arise from a read error, as a much more abundant clone is one base away. The chain recombines TRBV6-2 or TRBV6-3 with TRBJ1-5, with unresolved D. The CDR3 has 14 residues. Per the germline V gene, CDR1 is MNHEY and CDR2 is SVGEGT. V shed 5 bases and J shed 6 bases, with 14 bases lying between them. CDR3 bases: TGTGCCAGCAGTACCTGGGGTTCTGGTCAGCCCCAGCATTTT. Translation: CASSTWGSGQPQHF.